Sequencing of this T cell receptor (beta chain) was carried out in a study of CD8+ T cells in alopecia areata. Study-wide context: A regimen of oral tofacitinib, 5 to 10 mg twice daily, was given to treated patients. Tofacitinib exposure lasted 6 to 18 months, followed by 6 months off drug. Study-wide points: Sequencing of scalp samples also captures resident alphabeta T cells of normal skin. While tofacitinib was given, many expanded lesional clones persisted in scalp and blood.

V lost 3 bases and J lost 1, with 12 bases in between. The CDR3 runs to 16 residues. CDR1 is SGHVS, CDR2 FQNEAQ, per germline. Details on this clone: No antigen is known for it.

Specified treatment: oral pan-JAK inhibitor, 5-10 mg twice daily. RNA extraction and reverse transcription yielded cDNA as sequencing template. Assay: immunoSEQ multiplex PCR; the TCRdb copy retains only in-frame clones and omits some. The table has about 200,000 clones, about 60% seen once; the top ten hold approximately 3.5%. This clonotype was obtained from a human donor with alopecia areata. Material: CD4+ T cells sorted from blood, obtained at week 4, from a patient treated with tofacitinib. This chain connects TRBV7-8 to TRBJ2-2; possible D gene TRBD2, 7 bases. CDR3 coding DNA: TGTGCCAGCAGCTTCCTCGGGGGGCTGAACACCGGGGAGCTGTTTTTT. Its translation is CASSFLGGLNTGELFF.